Below, one T cell receptor beta chain is given with its context. Authors' methods: Quantification of nucleated cells was approximated via reference gene primer amplification. Profiling relied on immunoSEQ multiplex PCR, and the TCRdb table lists in-frame clones only, not all of them. V and J calls and clone size are copied from that table; D and trimming were computed from the DNA. This repertoire shows 250,000 or so clones, around 85% found once; its top ten account for approximately 9.1%. The CDR3 loop spans 13 amino acids. V was clipped by 1 base and J by 7 bases, with 8 bases between them. Germline V gene data show CDR1 as SSHAT and CDR2 as FNYEAQ (reference sequence). The sample originates from a study of blood T cell repertoires in COVID-19. Overall study: Both acute and convalescent COVID-19 samples were obtained from the United States, Italy and Spain. T cells, B-cell-depleted T cells, or PBMCs provided the cDNA or gDNA that served as material.

This sequence was found in a man aged 80 or over with acute or convalescent COVID-19. Sequencing was done on a sample of peripheral blood. The chain is built from TRBV7-7 and TRBJ2-1; tentatively, D is TRBD1 (6 bases). CDR3 amino acids: CASSLVTGNEQFF. The CDR3 DNA sequence: TGTGCCAGCAGCTTAGTAACAGGGAATGAGCAGTTCTTC.